A selection of T cell receptor beta chains follows, all from one sample in a study of blood T cells in healthy people across ages. One entry per CDR3 protein results from TCRdb running MiXCR on the 5' RACE reads. Of about 830,000 distinct CDR3 sequences detected, 62% appear once; the ten largest clones hold roughly 26%. Sequenced material: blood. The receptors originated from a man aged 25 to 40 in good health. Both conserved end residues are part of each CDR3. The order of the fields is D gene, clone size, V gene, J gene, CDR3 protein, CDR3 DNA. A D gene is named only where the DNA matches it firmly. Size tells how often a clone was seen (once, few, many) or the class of an expanded clone, and some rows leave it out.

TRBD1	few	TRBV10-3	TRBJ1-2	CAAGQGNGYTF	TGTGCCGCCGGACAGGGCAACGGCTACACCTTC
TRBD1	.	TRBV28	TRBJ2-7	CASSTDRGVHEQYF	TGTGCCAGCAGTACAGACAGGGGTGTCCACGAGCAGTACTTC
TRBD2	few	TRBV20-1	TRBJ2-1	CSARAPGIAGGRYNEQFF	TGCAGTGCTAGAGCTCCTGGTATAGCGGGGGGCCGCTACAATGAGCAGTTCTTC
TRBD2	.	TRBV6-6	TRBJ2-1	CASSHLIAGGRDEQFF	TGTGCCAGCAGCCATTTAATAGCGGGGGGGAGGGATGAGCAGTTCTTC
TRBD2	.	TRBV28	TRBJ2-5	CASNRAGAATEQYF	TGTGCCAGCAATCGAGCGGGGGCCGCTACGGAGCAGTACTTC
.	.	TRBV16	TRBJ1-4	CASSQSSGAEKLFF	TGTGCCAGCAGCCAATCTTCAGGGGCGGAAAAACTGTTTTTT
.	.	TRBV20-1	TRBJ2-3	CSASSLEVTDTQYF	TGCAGTGCTTCCTCATTGGAGGTCACAGATACGCAGTATTTT
.	.	TRBV25-1	TRBJ1-1	CASSEYQGYTEAFF	TGTGCCAGCAGTGAATACCAGGGTTACACTGAAGCTTTCTTT
.	once	TRBV7-8	TRBJ2-6	CASSPSGRLGANVLTF	TGTGCCAGCAGCCCCTCAGGGAGATTGGGGGCCAACGTCCTGACTTTC
TRBD2	.	TRBV7-3	TRBJ2-3	CASSLDRGSGTDTQYF	TGTGCCAGCAGCTTGGATCGCGGGAGTGGCACAGATACGCAGTATTTT
TRBD2	few	TRBV29-1	TRBJ2-7	CSAGTSGEQYF	TGCAGCGCCGGGACTAGCGGGGAGCAGTACTTC
.	.	TRBV3-1	TRBJ2-4	CASSQWDTKNIQYF	TGTGCCAGCAGCCAGTGGGACACCAAAAACATTCAGTACTTC
.	.	TRBV20-1	TRBJ1-5	CSARADINQPQHF	TGCAGTGCTAGAGCTGACATTAATCAGCCCCAGCATTTT
TRBD2	.	TRBV11-3	TRBJ2-3	CASSLGASGGRDTQYF	TGTGCCAGCAGCTTAGGGGCTAGCGGGGGTAGAGATACGCAGTATTTT
.	.	TRBV7-2	TRBJ2-3	CASSPGLALTDTQYF	TGTGCCAGCAGCCCAGGACTGGCCCTCACAGATACGCAGTATTTT
.	many	TRBV25-1	TRBJ2-7	CASAGRLYEQYF	TGTGCCAGCGCCGGGCGGCTCTACGAGCAGTACTTC
.	.	TRBV9	TRBJ2-7	CASSVARDRPSYEQYF	TGTGCCAGCAGCGTAGCGCGAGACAGGCCCTCCTACGAGCAGTACTTC
.	.	TRBV7-2	TRBJ2-7	CASSFTQAEQYF	TGTGCCAGCAGCTTTACCCAGGCAGAGCAGTACTTC
.	.	TRBV12-3/TRBV12-4	TRBJ1-1	CASSRGTMNTEAFF	TGTGCCAGCAGTAGAGGGACCATGAACACTGAAGCTTTCTTT
TRBD2	once	TRBV7-9	TRBJ2-3	CASSPPGLAGARGTQYF	TGTGCCAGCAGCCCCCCGGGACTAGCGGGGGCGAGAGGTACGCAGTATTTT
TRBD2	.	TRBV20-1	TRBJ2-1	CSARDPTSGSYNEQFF	TGCAGTGCTAGAGACCCCACTAGCGGGTCCTACAATGAGCAGTTCTTC
.	once	TRBV6-2/TRBV6-3	TRBJ1-1	CASRQGSGDTEAFF	TGTGCCAGCAGACAGGGCTCGGGGGACACTGAAGCTTTCTTT
TRBD1	few	TRBV20-1	TRBJ2-1	CSAYTGQGAYNEQFF	TGCAGTGCCTATACGGGGCAGGGGGCTTATAATGAGCAGTTCTTC
.	.	TRBV29-1	TRBJ1-2	CSVGTPSGSGYTF	TGCAGCGTTGGGACACCTTCTGGTAGTGGCTACACCTTC
.	.	TRBV6-1	TRBJ2-7	CASSEFWKPYEQYF	TGTGCCAGCAGTGAATTTTGGAAGCCCTACGAGCAGTACTTC
.	.	TRBV4-2	TRBJ2-5	CASSQGTKQGKQETQYF	TGTGCCAGCAGCCAAGGGACAAAACAGGGCAAACAAGAGACCCAGTACTTC
.	.	TRBV28	TRBJ2-7	CARPLGSRYEQYF	TGTGCCAGGCCGTTGGGCAGCCGATACGAGCAGTACTTC